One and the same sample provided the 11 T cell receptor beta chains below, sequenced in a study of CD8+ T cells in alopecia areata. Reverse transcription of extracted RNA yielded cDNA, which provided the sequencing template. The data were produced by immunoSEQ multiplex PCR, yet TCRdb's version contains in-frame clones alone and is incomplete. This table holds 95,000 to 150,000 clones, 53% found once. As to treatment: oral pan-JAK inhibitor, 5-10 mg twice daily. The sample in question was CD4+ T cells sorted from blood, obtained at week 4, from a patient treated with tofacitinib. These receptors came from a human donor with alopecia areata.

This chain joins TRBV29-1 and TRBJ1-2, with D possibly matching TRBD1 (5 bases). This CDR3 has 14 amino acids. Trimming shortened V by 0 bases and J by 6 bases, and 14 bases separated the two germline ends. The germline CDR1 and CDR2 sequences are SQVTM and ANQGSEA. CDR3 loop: CSVEERGVRDGYTF. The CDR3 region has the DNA TGCAGCGTTGAAGAACGGGGCGTCAGAGATGGCTACACCTTC.

The CDR3 region is CASSYRRDPSNEQYF. Written as DNA, the CDR3 is TGTGCCAGCAGCTATAGAAGGGACCCTTCCAACGAGCAGTACTTC. This rearrangement joins TRBV13 to TRBJ2-7; D might be TRBD1 or TRBD2, each matching 5 bases. The V end was cut by 4 bases, the J end by 5 bases, with 18 bases between. Germline values: CDR1 PRHDT, CDR2 FYEKMQ (reference sequence). CDR3 length: 15 residues.

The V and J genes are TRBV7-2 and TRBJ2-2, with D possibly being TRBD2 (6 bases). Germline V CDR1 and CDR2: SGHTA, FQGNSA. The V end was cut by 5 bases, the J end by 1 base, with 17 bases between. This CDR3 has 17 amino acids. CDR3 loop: CASSHRPQAGNTGELFF. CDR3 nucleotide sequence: TGTGCCAGCAGCCATAGGCCCCAAGCGGGGAACACCGGGGAGCTGTTTTTT.

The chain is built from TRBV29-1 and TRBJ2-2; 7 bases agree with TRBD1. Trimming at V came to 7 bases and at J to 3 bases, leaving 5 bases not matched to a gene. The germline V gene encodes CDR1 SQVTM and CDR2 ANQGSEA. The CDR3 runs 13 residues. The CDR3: CSAGQRHTGELFF. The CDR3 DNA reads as TGCAGCGCGGGACAGAGACACACCGGGGAGCTGTTTTTT.

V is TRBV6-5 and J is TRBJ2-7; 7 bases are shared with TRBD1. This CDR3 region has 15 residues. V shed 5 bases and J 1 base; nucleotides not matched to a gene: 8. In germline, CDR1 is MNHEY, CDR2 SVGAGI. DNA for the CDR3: TGTGCCAGCAGTCAACAAATGACAGGGTCCTACGAGCAGTACTTC. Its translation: CASSQQMTGSYEQYF.

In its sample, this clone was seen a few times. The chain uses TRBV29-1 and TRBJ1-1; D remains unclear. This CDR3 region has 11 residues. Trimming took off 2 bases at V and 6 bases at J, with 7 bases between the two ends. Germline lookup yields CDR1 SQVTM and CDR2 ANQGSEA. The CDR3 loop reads CSVERRAEAFF. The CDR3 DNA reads TGCAGCGTTGAAAGGCGCGCTGAAGCTTTCTTT.

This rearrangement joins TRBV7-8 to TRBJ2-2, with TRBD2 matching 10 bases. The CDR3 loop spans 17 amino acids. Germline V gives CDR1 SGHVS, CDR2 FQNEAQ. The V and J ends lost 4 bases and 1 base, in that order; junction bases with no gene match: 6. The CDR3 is CASSYGLAVKNTGELFF. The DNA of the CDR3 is TGTGCCAGCAGCTATGGACTAGCGGTTAAGAACACCGGGGAGCTGTTTTTT. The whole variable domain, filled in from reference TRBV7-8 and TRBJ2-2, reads GAGVSQSPRYKVAKRGQDVALRCDPISGHVSLFWYQQALGQGPEFLTYFQNEAQLDKSGLPSDRFFAERPEGSVSTLKIQRTQQEDSAVYLCASSYGLAVKNTGELFFGEGSRLTVL.

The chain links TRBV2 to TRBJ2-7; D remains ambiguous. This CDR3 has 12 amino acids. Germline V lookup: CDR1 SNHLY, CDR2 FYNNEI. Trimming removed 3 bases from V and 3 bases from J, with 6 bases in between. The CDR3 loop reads CASSDLFYEQYF. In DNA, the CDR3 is TGTGCCAGCAGTGACCTTTTCTACGAGCAGTACTTC.

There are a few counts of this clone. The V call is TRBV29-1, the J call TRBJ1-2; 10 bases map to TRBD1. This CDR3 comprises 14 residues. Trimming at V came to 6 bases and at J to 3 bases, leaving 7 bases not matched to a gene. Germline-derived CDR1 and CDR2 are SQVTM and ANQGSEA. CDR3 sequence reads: CSVVRQGADYGYTF. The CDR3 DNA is TGCAGCGTCGTCCGACAGGGGGCCGACTATGGCTACACCTTC.

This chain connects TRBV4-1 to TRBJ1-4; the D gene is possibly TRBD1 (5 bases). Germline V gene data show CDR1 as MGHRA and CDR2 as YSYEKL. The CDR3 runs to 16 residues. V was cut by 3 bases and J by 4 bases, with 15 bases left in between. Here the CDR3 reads CASSQDRTQGNEKLFF. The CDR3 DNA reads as TGCGCCAGCAGCCAGGATCGGACTCAGGGTAATGAAAAACTGTTTTTT.

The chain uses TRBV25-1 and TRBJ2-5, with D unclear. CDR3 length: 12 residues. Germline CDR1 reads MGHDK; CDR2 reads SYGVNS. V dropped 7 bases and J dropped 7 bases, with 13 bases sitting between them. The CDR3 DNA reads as TGTGCCAGCACCCCCGGCTTGGGGACCCAGTACTTC. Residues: CASTPGLGTQYF. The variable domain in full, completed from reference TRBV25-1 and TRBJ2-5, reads EADIYQTPRYLVIGTGKKITLECSQTMGHDKMYWYQQDPGMELHLIHYSYGVNSTEKGDLSSESTVSRIRTEHFPLTLESARPSHTSQYLCASTPGLGTQYFGPGTRLLVL.